Listed below are T cell receptor beta chains from one sample, sequenced in a study of identical twins. In TCRdb, the 5' RACE reads were re-called with MiXCR into one record per CDR3 protein. The sample has 500,000 to 700,000 distinct CDR3 sequences; less than 9% are singletons. The data also belong to a second study, concerning yellow fever vaccine responses in identical twins.

Sequencing was done on a sample of PBMCs. Receptor source: a woman between 18 and 30 years old in good health. CDR3s include the opening cysteine and the closing phenylalanine or tryptophan. D genes are given only for firm matches. Clone sizes are given selectively: once, few, many, or a class where the clone is expanded.

V gene	D gene	CDR3 length	J gene	clone size	CDR3 protein	CDR3 DNA
TRBV29-1	.	12	TRBJ2-3	.	CSVEPLGDTQYF	TGCAGCGTTGAACCCCTGGGGGATACGCAGTATTTT
TRBV10-2	TRBD1	14	TRBJ2-5	.	CASKRTGAQETQYF	TGCGCCAGCAAAAGGACAGGGGCCCAAGAGACCCAGTACTTC
TRBV5-1	.	15	TRBJ1-1	many	CASSKTRGLNTEAFF	TGCGCCAGCAGCAAAACCAGGGGATTGAACACTGAAGCTTTCTTT
TRBV29-1	TRBD2	20	TRBJ2-1	many	CSVEWPLAGGLWGSYNEQFF	TGCAGCGTTGAGTGGCCCCTAGCGGGAGGCCTTTGGGGTTCCTACAATGAGCAGTTCTTC
TRBV28	TRBD2	18	TRBJ2-1	many	CASSPGTSGRGSYNEQFF	TGTGCCAGCAGCCCCGGGACTAGCGGGAGGGGCTCCTACAATGAGCAGTTCTTC
TRBV4-2	.	14	TRBJ1-2	few	CASSQENYNYGYTF	TGTGCCAGCAGCCAAGAAAACTATAACTATGGCTACACCTTC
TRBV9	.	14	TRBJ2-1	few	CASSDRSTGNEQFF	TGTGCCAGCTCGGACAGATCAACTGGGAATGAGCAGTTCTTC
TRBV27	.	14	TRBJ2-3	many	CASRKHQGTDTQYF	TGTGCCAGCAGGAAACATCAGGGCACAGATACGCAGTATTTT
TRBV20-1	.	13	TRBJ2-5	few	CSARSGGQETQYF	TGCAGTGCTAGGTCTGGGGGCCAAGAGACCCAGTACTTC
TRBV7-9	TRBD1	14	TRBJ2-2	.	CASWRDRATGELFF	TGTGCCAGCTGGAGGGACAGGGCCACCGGGGAGCTGTTTTTT
TRBV9	TRBD1	14	TRBJ2-1	few	CASSPPGTGNEQFF	TGTGCCAGCAGCCCACCCGGGACAGGCAATGAGCAGTTCTTC
TRBV9	TRBD1	16	TRBJ2-1	.	CASSYRTGLVRDEQFF	TGTGCCAGCAGCTACCGGACAGGGCTCGTACGGGATGAGCAGTTCTTC
TRBV4-2	.	15	TRBJ2-3	many	CASSQDPGVEDTQYF	TGTGCCAGCAGCCAAGATCCCGGGGTTGAGGATACGCAGTATTTT
TRBV21-1	.	14	TRBJ2-1	.	CASTGTGQHNEQFF	TGTGCCAGCACCGGGACAGGGCAACACAATGAGCAGTTCTTC
TRBV12-3/TRBV12-4	.	17	TRBJ1-2	many	CASSLRAGPTTNYGYTF	TGTGCCAGCAGTTTACGGGCAGGGCCAACAACTAACTATGGCTACACCTTC
TRBV29-1	.	12	TRBJ1-1	many	CSGEGFDTEAFF	TGCAGCGGAGAGGGGTTCGACACTGAAGCTTTCTTT
TRBV7-3	.	17	TRBJ1-4	.	CASSLSLKGTTNEKLFF	TGTGCCAGCAGCCTAAGCTTAAAGGGGACGACTAATGAAAAACTGTTTTTT
TRBV7-2	TRBD2	16	TRBJ2-3	few	CASSLEPTSGGITQYF	TGTGCCAGCAGCTTAGAGCCAACTAGCGGGGGGATTACGCAGTATTTT
TRBV4-2	.	17	TRBJ2-2	.	CASSQDEGPALTGELFF	TGTGCCAGCAGCCAAGACGAGGGGCCCGCCCTTACCGGGGAGCTGTTTTTT
TRBV20-1	TRBD1	18	TRBJ2-1	many	CSARDRSRGTGGYNEQFF	TGCAGTGCTAGAGATCGGTCGCGGGGGACAGGGGGATACAATGAGCAGTTCTTC
TRBV20-1	.	16	TRBJ1-3	few	CSARDTSRGSGNTIYF	TGCAGTGCTAGAGATACCTCAAGGGGCTCTGGAAACACCATATATTTT
TRBV3-1	.	10	TRBJ2-3	many	CASSRGELYF	TGTGCCAGCAGCCGGGGCGAGTTGTATTTT
TRBV12-3/TRBV12-4	.	12	TRBJ2-1	many	CASRDTTGMTVF	TGTGCCAGTAGAGATACCACCGGAATGACAGTCTTC
TRBV3-1	TRBD2	17	TRBJ2-3	many	CASSQDSGLAGKDTQYF	TGTGCCAGCAGCCAAGATTCGGGACTAGCGGGAAAAGATACGCAGTATTTT
TRBV15	.	13	TRBJ1-6	many	CATSRARESPLHF	TGTGCCACCAGCAGAGCAAGGGAATCACCCCTCCACTTT
TRBV6-5	.	12	TRBJ2-7	few	CATMRRGHEQYF	TGTGCCACAATGCGGAGGGGCCACGAGCAGTACTTC
TRBV4-1	TRBD2	16	TRBJ2-7	many	CASSQEGLAVSYEQYF	TGCGCCAGCAGCCAAGAGGGACTAGCGGTCTCCTACGAGCAGTACTTC
TRBV6-2/TRBV6-3	TRBD1	15	TRBJ1-2	.	CASSYGGTGNYGYTF	TGTGCCAGCAGTTACGGTGGGACAGGGAACTATGGCTACACCTTC
TRBV11-2	TRBD1	17	TRBJ2-5	few	CASSTGVAGGVQETQYF	TGTGCCAGCAGCACAGGGGTGGCGGGCGGCGTTCAAGAGACCCAGTACTTC
TRBV4-1	.	13	TRBJ1-2	few	CASSQAGHWNYTF	TGCGCCAGCAGCCAAGCGGGTCACTGGAACTACACCTTC
TRBV29-1	TRBD1	16	TRBJ2-2	many	CSALRSDRENTGELFF	TGCAGCGCACTGCGATCGGACAGGGAGAACACCGGGGAGCTGTTTTTT
TRBV12-3/TRBV12-4	.	15	TRBJ2-2	many	CASSFGQKETGELFF	TGTGCCAGCAGTTTCGGGCAGAAGGAAACCGGGGAGCTGTTTTTT
TRBV6-6	.	11	TRBJ2-3	many	CASSHTDTQYF	TGTGCCAGCAGCCATACAGATACGCAGTATTTT
TRBV9	TRBD2	17	TRBJ2-3	many	CASSVPRRGESTDTQYF	TGTGCCAGCAGCGTGCCACGCCGGGGGGAATCCACAGATACGCAGTATTTT
TRBV10-1	.	15	TRBJ2-1	few	CASSEPGRKDDEQFF	TGCGCCAGCAGTGAGCCCGGACGTAAGGACGATGAGCAGTTCTTC
TRBV7-9	.	16	TRBJ2-2	.	CAGSARWGRLAGELFF	TGTGCCGGCAGCGCACGATGGGGGCGTTTGGCCGGGGAGCTGTTTTTT
TRBV28	TRBD1	14	TRBJ2-7	many	CASRGQGRGDEQYF	TGTGCCAGCAGAGGACAGGGGAGAGGCGACGAGCAGTACTTC
TRBV7-6	.	13	TRBJ1-2	.	CASSTSQADGYTF	TGTGCCAGCAGCACCTCCCAGGCTGACGGCTACACCTTC
TRBV10-3	.	15	TRBJ1-1	.	CAISTSAGVNTEAFF	TGTGCCATCAGTACGTCGGCAGGGGTTAACACTGAAGCTTTCTTT
TRBV3-1	TRBD2	18	TRBJ2-1	.	CASCQWGQREIGYNEQFF	TGTGCCTCCTGCCAGTGGGGCCAGCGGGAGATTGGTTACAATGAGCAGTTCTTC
TRBV12-3/TRBV12-4	.	14	TRBJ2-7	many	CASSAGQDYYEQYF	TGTGCCAGCAGTGCAGGACAGGACTACTACGAGCAGTACTTC
TRBV5-5	.	14	TRBJ2-1	many	CASSQESSYNEQFF	TGTGCCAGCAGCCAAGAAAGCTCCTACAATGAGCAGTTCTTC
TRBV6-1	.	14	TRBJ2-2	.	CATMGPTGTGELFF	TGTGCCACCATGGGGCCCACGGGCACCGGGGAGCTGTTTTTT
TRBV9	.	14	TRBJ2-3	.	CASSGGGALDTQYF	TGTGCCAGCAGCGGGGGGGGGGCCTTAGATACGCAGTATTTT
TRBV20-1	TRBD2	16	TRBJ2-2	.	CSARLAGGPLTGELFF	TGCAGTGCTAGACTAGCGGGAGGGCCCCTCACCGGGGAGCTGTTTTTT
TRBV15	.	14	TRBJ2-6	.	CATRYGAGANVLTF	TGTGCCACCAGATATGGCGCTGGGGCCAACGTCCTGACTTTC
TRBV10-3	TRBD2	15	TRBJ2-4	few	CAISQRGEAKNIQYF	TGTGCCATCAGCCAGCGGGGGGAAGCCAAAAACATTCAGTACTTC
TRBV5-6	TRBD1	18	TRBJ2-2	.	CASSLAQGALGRTGELFF	TGTGCCAGCAGCTTGGCACAGGGGGCGCTTGGTCGCACCGGGGAGCTGTTTTTT
TRBV27	.	14	TRBJ1-1	.	CASSTASKNTEAFF	TGTGCCAGCAGTACTGCGTCGAAGAACACTGAAGCTTTCTTT
TRBV20-1	.	15	TRBJ2-2	many	CSAREGSGNTGELFF	TGCAGTGCTAGAGAGGGTTCGGGAAACACCGGGGAGCTGTTTTTT
TRBV4-1	TRBD2	17	TRBJ2-5	few	CASSQDPAGSLRETQYF	TGCGCCAGCAGCCAAGATCCAGCGGGGTCCTTGAGAGAGACCCAGTACTTC
TRBV28	.	17	TRBJ1-5	many	CATLGRDGDLSNQPQHF	TGTGCCACCCTGGGCCGGGACGGAGACCTTAGCAATCAGCCCCAGCATTTT
TRBV11-2	.	13	TRBJ2-2	few	CASSTFYTGELFF	TGTGCCAGCAGCACCTTTTACACCGGGGAGCTGTTTTTT